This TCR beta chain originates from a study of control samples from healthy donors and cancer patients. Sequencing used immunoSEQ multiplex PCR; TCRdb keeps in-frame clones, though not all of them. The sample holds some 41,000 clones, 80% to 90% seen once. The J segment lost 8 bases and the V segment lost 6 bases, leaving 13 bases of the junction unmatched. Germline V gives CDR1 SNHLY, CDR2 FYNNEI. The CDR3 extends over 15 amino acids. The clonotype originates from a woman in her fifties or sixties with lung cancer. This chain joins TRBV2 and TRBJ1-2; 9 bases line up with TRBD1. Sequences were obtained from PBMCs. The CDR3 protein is CASSQEKGQGYGYTF. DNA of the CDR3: TGTGCCAGCAGCCAAGAAAAGGGACAGGGTTACGGCTACACCTTC.